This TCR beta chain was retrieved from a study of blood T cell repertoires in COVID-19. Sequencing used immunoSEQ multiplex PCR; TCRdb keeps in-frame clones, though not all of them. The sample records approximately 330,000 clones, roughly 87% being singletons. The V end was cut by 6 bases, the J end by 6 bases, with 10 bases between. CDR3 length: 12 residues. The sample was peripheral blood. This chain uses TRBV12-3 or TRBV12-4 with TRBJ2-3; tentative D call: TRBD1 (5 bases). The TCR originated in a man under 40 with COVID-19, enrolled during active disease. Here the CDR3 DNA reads TGTGCCAGCAGACCACCAGGGGATACGCAGTATTTT. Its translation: CASRPPGDTQYF.